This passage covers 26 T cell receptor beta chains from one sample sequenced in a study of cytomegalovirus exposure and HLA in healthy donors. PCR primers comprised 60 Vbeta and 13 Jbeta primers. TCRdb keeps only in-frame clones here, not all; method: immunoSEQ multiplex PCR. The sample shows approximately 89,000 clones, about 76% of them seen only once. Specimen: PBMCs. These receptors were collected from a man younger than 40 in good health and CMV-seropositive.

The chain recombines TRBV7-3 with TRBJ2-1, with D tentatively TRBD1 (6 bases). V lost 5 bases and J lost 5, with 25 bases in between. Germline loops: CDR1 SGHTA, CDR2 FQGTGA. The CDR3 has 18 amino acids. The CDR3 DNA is TGTGCCAGCAGCCCACTGCCGTCAGGGTCAGGGGCCAACAATGAGCAGTTCTTC. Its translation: CASSPLPSGSGANNEQFF.

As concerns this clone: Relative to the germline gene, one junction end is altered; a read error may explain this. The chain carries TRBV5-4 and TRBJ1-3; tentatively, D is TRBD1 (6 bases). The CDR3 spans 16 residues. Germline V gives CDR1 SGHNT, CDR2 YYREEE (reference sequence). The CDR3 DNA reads TGTGTCAGCAGCTCCTGGGCAGGGGCGTCTGGAAACACCATATATTTT. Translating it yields CVSSSWAGASGNTIYF.

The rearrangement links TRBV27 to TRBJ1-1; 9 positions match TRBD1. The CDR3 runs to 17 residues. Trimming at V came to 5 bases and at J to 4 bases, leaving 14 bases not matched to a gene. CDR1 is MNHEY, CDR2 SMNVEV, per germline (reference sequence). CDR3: CASSRTGDVFLFTEAFF. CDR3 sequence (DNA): TGTGCCAGCAGTAGGACAGGGGATGTTTTTTTGTTCACTGAAGCTTTCTTT.

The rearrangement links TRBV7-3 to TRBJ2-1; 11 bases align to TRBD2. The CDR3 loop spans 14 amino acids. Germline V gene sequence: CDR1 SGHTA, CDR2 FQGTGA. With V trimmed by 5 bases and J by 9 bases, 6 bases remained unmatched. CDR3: CASSNSGGGGEQFF. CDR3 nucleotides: TGTGCCAGCAGCAATAGCGGGGGGGGCGGTGAGCAGTTCTTC.

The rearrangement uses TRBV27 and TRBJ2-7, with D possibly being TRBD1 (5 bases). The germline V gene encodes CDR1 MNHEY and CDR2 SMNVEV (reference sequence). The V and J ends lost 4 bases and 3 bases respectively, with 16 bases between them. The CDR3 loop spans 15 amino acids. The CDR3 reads CASSSILNQGYEQYF. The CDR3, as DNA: TGTGCCAGCAGTTCTATCCTTAACCAGGGCTACGAGCAGTACTTC.

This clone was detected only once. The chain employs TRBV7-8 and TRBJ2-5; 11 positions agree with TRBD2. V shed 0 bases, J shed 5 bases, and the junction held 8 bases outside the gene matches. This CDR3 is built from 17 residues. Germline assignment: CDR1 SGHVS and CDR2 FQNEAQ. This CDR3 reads CASSLALAGGPGETQYF. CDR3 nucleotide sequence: TGTGCCAGCAGCTTAGCGTTAGCGGGGGGGCCAGGGGAGACCCAGTACTTC. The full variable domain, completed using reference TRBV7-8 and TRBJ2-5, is GAGVSQSPRYKVAKRGQDVALRCDPISGHVSLFWYQQALGQGPEFLTYFQNEAQLDKSGLPSDRFFAERPEGSVSTLKIQRTQQEDSAVYLCASSLALAGGPGETQYFGPGTRLLVL.

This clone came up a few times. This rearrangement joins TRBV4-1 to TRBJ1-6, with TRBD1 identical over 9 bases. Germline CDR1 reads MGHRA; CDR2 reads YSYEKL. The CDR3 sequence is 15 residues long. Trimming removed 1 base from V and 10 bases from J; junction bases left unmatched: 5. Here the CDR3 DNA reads TGCGCCAGCAGCCAAGGAGGGACAGGGCACTCACCCCTCCACTTT. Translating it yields CASSQGGTGHSPLHF.

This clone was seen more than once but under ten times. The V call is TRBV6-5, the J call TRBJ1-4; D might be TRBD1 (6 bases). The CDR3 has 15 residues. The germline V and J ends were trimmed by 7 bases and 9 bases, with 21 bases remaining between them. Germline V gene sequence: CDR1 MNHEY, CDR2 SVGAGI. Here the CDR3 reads CASKDPGGADKKLFF. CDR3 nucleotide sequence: TGTGCCAGCAAAGACCCGGGGGGGGCGGACAAAAAACTGTTTTTT.

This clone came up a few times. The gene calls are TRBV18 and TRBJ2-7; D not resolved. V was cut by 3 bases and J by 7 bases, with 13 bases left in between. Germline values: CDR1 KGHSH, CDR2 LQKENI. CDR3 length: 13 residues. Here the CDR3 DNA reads TGTGCCAGCTCACCGGCGGCCCTAAGGGAGCAGTACTTC. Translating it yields CASSPAALREQYF. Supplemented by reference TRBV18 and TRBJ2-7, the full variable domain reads NAGVMQNPRHLVRRRGQEARLRCSPMKGHSHVYWYRQLPEEGLKFMVYLQKENIIDESGMPKERFSAEFPKEGPSILRIQQVVRGDSAAYFCASSPAALREQYFGPGTRLTVT.

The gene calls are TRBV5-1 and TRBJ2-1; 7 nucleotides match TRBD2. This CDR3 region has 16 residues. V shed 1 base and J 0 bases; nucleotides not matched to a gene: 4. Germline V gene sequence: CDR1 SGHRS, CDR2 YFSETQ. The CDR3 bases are TGCGCCAGCAGCTTGCGGGGAGGGGACTCCTACAATGAGCAGTTCTTC. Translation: CASSLRGGDSYNEQFF.

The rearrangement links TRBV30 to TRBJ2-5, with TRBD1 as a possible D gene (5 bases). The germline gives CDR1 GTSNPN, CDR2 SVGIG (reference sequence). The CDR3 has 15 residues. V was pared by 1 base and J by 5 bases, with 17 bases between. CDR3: CAWSAFYRSRETQYF. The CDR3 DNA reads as TGTGCCTGGAGTGCCTTCTACAGGTCGCGGGAGACCCAGTACTTC.

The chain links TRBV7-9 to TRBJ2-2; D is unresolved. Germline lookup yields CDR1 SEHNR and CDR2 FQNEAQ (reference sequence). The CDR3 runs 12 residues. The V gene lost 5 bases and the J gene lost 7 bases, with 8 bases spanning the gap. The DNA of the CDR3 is TGTGCCAGCAGCATAAGCCTCGGGGAGCTGTTTTTT. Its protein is CASSISLGELFF.

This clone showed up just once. CDR3: CASRADRESLALYGYTF. CDR3 coding DNA: TGTGCCAGCAGGGCTGACAGGGAGTCTCTGGCCCTCTATGGCTACACCTTC. The J gene is TRBJ1-2, the V gene TRBV6-7, with 7 positions matching TRBD1. TRBV6-7 is labeled an ORF, and its function is uncertain. With V trimmed by 6 bases and J by 4 bases, 17 bases remained unmatched. CDR3 length: 17 residues.

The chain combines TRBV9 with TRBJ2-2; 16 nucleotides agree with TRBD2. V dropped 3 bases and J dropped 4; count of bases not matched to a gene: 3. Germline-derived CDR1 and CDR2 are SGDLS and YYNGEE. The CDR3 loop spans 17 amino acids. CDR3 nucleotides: TGTGCCAGCAGCGCGGGACTAGCGGGGGGGCCCACCGGGGAGCTGTTTTTT. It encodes CASSAGLAGGPTGELFF.

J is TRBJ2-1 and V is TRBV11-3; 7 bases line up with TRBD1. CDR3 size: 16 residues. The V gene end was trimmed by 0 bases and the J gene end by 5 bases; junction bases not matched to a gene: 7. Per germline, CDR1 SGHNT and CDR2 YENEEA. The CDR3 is CASSLEATGSNNEQFF. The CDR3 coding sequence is TGTGCCAGCAGCTTAGAGGCGACAGGGTCTAACAATGAGCAGTTCTTC. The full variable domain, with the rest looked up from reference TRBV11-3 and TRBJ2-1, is EAGVVQSPRYKIIEKKQPVAFWCNPISGHNTLYWYLQNLGQGPELLIRYENEEAVDDSQLPKDRFSAERLKGVDSTLKIQPAELGDSAVYLCASSLEATGSNNEQFFGPGTRLTVL.

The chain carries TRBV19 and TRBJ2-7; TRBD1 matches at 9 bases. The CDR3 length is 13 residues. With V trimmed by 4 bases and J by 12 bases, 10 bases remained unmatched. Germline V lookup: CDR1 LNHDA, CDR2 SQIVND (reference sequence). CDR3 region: CASSTPGQGIRYF. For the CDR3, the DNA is TGTGCCAGTAGTACACCGGGACAGGGTATAAGGTACTTC.

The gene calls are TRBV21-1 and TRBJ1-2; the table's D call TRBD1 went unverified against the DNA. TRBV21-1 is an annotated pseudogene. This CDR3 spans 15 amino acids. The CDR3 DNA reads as TGTGCCAGCAGCAAGGGTCTCAAGGGGGCGGAGGGCTACACCTTC. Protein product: CASSKGLKGAEGYTF.

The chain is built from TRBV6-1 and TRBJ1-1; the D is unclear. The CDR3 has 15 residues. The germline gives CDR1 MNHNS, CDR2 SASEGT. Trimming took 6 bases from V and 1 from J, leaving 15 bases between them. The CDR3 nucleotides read TGTGCCAGCAGCCCACTGGGAGCGGAGAACACTGAAGCTTTCTTT. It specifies CASSPLGAENTEAFF.

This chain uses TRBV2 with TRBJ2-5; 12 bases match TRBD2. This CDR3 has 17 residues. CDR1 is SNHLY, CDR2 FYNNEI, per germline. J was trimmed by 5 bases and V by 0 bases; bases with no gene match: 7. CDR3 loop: CASSEAPSGGAGETQYF. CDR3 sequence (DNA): TGTGCCAGCAGTGAAGCTCCTAGCGGGGGGGCGGGTGAGACCCAGTACTTC.

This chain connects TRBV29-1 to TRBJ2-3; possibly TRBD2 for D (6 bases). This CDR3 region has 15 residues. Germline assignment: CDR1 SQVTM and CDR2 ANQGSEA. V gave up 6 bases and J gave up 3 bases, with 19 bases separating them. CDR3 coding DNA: TGCAGCGTAGCGCGGACGTCGGAGGGGACAGATACGCAGTATTTT. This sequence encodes CSVARTSEGTDTQYF.

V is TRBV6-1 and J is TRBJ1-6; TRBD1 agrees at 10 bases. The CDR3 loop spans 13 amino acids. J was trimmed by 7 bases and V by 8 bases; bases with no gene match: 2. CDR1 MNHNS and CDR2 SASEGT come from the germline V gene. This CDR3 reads CASGTGENSPLHF. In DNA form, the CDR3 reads TGTGCCAGCGGGACAGGGGAGAATTCACCCCTCCACTTT.

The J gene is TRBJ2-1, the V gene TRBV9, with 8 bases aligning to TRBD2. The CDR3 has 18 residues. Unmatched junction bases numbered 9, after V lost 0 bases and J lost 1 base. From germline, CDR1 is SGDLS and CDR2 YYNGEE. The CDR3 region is CASSVGGRGAGSYNEQFF. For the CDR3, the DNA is TGTGCCAGCAGCGTAGGGGGGCGGGGGGCCGGATCCTACAATGAGCAGTTCTTC.

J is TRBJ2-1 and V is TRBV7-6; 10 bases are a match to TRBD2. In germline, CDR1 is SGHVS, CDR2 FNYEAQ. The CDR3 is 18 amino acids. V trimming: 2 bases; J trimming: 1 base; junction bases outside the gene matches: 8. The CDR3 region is CASSLTSGGAWSYNEQFF. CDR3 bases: TGTGCCAGCAGCTTAACCAGCGGGGGGGCCTGGTCCTACAATGAGCAGTTCTTC.

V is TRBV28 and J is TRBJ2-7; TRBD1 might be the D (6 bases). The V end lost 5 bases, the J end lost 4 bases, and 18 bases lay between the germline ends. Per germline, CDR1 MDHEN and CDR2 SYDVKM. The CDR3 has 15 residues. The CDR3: CASSPGHQSRYEQYF. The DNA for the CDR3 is TGTGCCAGCAGTCCGGGACACCAGTCGAGGTACGAGCAGTACTTC.

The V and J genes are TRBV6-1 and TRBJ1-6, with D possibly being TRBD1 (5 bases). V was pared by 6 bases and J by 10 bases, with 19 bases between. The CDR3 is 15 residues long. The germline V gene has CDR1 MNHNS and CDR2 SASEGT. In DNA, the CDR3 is TGTGCCAGCAGAGCCTCCCAGGGAATACACTCACCCCTCCACTTT. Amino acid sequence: CASRASQGIHSPLHF.

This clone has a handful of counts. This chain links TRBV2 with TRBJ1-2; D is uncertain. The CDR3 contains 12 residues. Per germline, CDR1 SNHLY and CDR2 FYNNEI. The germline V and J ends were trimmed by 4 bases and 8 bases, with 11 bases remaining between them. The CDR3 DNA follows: TGTGCCAGCAGTGCCCCCCTCGAGGGCTACACCTTC. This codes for CASSAPLEGYTF.